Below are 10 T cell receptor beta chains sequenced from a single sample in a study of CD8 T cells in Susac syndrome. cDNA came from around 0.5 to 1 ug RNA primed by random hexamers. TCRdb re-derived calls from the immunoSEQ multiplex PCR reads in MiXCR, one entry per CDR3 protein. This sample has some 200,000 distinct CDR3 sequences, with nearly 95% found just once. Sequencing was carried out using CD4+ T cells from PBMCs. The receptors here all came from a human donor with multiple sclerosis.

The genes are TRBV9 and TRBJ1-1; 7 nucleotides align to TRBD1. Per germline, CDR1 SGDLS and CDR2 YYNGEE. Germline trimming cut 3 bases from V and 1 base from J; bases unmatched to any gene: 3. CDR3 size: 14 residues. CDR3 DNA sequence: TGTGCCAGCAGCGGGACAGGAGGGAACACTGAAGCTTTCTTT. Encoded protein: CASSGTGGNTEAFF.

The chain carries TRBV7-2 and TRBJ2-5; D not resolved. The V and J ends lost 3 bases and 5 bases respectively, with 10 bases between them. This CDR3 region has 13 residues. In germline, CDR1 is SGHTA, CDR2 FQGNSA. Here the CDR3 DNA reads TGTGCCAGCAGCTTTATCGTTGGGGAGACCCAGTACTTC. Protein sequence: CASSFIVGETQYF.

DNA for the CDR3: TGTGCCAGCAGCTTTATTTCCAATGAGCAGTTCTTC. Translating gives CASSFISNEQFF. V gene TRBV7-9 combines with J gene TRBJ2-1; D is unresolved. CDR3 size: 12 residues. Germline assignment: CDR1 SEHNR and CDR2 FQNEAQ (reference sequence). Trimming shortened V by 3 bases and J by 6 bases, and 6 bases separated the two germline ends.

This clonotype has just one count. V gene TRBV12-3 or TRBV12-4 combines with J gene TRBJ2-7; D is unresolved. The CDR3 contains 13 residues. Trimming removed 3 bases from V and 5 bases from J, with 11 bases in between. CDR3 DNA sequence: TGTGCCAGCAGTTTTCTGGGCAGCCACGAGCAGTACTTC. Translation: CASSFLGSHEQYF.

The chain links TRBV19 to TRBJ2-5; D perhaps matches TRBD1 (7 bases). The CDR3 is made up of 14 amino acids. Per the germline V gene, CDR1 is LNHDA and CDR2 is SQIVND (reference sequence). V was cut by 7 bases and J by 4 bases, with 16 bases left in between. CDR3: CASTPQGGGETQYF. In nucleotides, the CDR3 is TGTGCCAGTACTCCCCAGGGGGGAGGAGAGACCCAGTACTTC.

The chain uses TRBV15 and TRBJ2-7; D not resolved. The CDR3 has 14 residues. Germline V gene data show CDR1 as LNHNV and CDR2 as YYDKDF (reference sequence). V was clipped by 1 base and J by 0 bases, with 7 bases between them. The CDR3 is CATSRGSVSYEQYF. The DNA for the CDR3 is TGTGCCACCAGCAGAGGTTCAGTCTCCTACGAGCAGTACTTC.

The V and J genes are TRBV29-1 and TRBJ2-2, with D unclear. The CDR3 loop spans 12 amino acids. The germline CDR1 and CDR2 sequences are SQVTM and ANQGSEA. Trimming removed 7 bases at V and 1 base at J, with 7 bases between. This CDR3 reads CSATENTGELFF. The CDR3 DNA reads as TGCAGCGCGACGGAGAACACCGGGGAGCTGTTTTTT.

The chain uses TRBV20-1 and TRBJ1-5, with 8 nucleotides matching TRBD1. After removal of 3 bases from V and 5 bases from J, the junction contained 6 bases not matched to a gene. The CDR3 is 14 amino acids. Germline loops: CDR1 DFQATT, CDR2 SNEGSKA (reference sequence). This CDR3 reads CSARTGQDDQPQHF. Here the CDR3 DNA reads TGCAGTGCTAGGACGGGACAGGACGATCAGCCCCAGCATTTT.

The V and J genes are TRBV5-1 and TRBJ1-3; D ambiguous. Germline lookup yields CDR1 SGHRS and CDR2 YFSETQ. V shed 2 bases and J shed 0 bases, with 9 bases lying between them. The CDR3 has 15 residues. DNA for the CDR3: TGCGCCAGCAGCTTTGACGGATTCTCTGGAAACACCATATATTTT. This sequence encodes CASSFDGFSGNTIYF.

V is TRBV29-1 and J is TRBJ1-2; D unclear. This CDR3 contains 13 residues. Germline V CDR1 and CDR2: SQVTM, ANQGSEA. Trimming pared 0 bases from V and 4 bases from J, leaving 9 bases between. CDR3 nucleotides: TGCAGCGTTGAAGATCTGATGGGCTATGGCTACACCTTC. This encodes CSVEDLMGYGYTF.